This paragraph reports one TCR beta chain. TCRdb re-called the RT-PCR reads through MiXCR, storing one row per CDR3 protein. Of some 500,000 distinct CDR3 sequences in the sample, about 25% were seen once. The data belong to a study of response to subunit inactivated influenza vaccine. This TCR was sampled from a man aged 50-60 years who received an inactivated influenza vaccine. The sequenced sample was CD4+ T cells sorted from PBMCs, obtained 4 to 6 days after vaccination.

CDR3 protein: CASTGTGALFTEAFF. The DNA for the CDR3 is TGTGCCAGCACCGGGACAGGGGCCCTTTTCACTGAAGCTTTCTTT. J is TRBJ1-1 and V is TRBV6-2 or TRBV6-3, with TRBD1 matching over 10 bases. The V gene end was trimmed by 7 bases and the J gene end by 4 bases; junction bases not matched to a gene: 9. CDR1 is MNHEY and CDR2 is SVGEGT in the germline V gene. The CDR3 extends over 15 amino acids.